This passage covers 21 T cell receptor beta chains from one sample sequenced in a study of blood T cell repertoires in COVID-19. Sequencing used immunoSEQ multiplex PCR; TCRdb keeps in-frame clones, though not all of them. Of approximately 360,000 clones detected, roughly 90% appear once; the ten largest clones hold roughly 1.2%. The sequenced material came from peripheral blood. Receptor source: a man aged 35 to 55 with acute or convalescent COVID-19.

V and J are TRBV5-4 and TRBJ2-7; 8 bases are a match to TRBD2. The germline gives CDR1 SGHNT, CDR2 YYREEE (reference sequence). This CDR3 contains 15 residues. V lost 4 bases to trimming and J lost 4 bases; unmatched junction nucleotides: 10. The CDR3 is CASSHDGSGTYEQYF. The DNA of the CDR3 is TGTGCCAGCAGCCACGACGGTAGCGGGACGTACGAGCAGTACTTC.

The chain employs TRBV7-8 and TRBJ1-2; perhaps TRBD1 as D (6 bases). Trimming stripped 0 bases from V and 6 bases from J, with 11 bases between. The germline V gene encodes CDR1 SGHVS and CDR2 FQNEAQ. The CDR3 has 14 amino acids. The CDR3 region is CASSLASQGHGYTF. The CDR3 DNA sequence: TGTGCCAGCAGCTTAGCCTCGCAGGGGCATGGCTACACCTTC.

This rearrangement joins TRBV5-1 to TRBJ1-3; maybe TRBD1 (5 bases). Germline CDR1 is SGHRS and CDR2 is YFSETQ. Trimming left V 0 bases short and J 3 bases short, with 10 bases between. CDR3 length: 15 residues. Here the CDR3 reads CASSLAAGYGNTIYF. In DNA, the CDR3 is TGCGCCAGCAGCTTGGCGGCAGGGTATGGAAACACCATATATTTT. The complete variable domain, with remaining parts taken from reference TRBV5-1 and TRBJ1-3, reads KAGVTQTPRYLIKTRGQQVTLSCSPISGHRSVSWYQQTPGQGLQFLFEYFSETQRNKGNFPGRFSGRQFSNSRSEMNVSTLELGDSALYLCASSLAAGYGNTIYFGEGSWLTVV.

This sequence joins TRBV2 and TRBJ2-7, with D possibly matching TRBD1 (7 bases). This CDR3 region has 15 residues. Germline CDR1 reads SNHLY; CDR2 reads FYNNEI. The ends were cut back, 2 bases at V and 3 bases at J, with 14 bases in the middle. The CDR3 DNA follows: TGTGCCAGCAGTGAAAAGGGCAGGGGGGTCTACGAGCAGTACTTC. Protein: CASSEKGRGVYEQYF.

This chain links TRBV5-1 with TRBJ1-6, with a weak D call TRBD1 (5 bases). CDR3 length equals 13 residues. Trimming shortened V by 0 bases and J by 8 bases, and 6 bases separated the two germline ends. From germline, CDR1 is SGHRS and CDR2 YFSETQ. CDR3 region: CASSLAGDSPLHF. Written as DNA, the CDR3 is TGCGCCAGCAGCTTGGCGGGGGATTCACCCCTCCACTTT.

Here the CDR3 reads CAASGHTGELFF. The CDR3 DNA reads as TGTGCCGCTTCAGGACATACCGGGGAGCTGTTTTTT. The chain combines TRBV27 with TRBJ2-2, with D possibly matching TRBD1 (5 bases). This CDR3 contains 12 residues. Germline V gives CDR1 MNHEY, CDR2 SMNVEV (reference sequence). V was trimmed by 11 bases and J by 5 bases, leaving 12 bases between them.

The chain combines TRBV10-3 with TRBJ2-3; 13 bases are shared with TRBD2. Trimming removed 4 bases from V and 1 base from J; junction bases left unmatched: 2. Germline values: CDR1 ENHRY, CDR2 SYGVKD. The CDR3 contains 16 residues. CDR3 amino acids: CAISVGTSGGTDTQYF. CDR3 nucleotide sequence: TGTGCCATCAGTGTGGGGACTAGCGGGGGCACAGATACGCAGTATTTT.

CDR3 sequence: CASSQDWLAGNTGELFF. In DNA, the CDR3 is TGCGCCAGCAGCCAAGATTGGCTAGCGGGTAACACCGGGGAGCTGTTTTTT. This chain connects TRBV4-3 to TRBJ2-2; TRBD2 agrees at 8 bases. Trimming removed 0 bases from V and 2 bases from J; junction bases left unmatched: 5. The CDR3 contains 17 residues. CDR1 LGHNA and CDR2 YSLEER come from the germline V gene.

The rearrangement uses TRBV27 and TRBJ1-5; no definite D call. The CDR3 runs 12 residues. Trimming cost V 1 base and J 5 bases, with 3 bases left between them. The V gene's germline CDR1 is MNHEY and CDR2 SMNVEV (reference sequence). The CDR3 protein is CASSLFDQPQHF. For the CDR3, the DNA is TGTGCCAGCAGTTTATTCGATCAGCCCCAGCATTTT.

The CDR3 DNA follows: TGTGCCAGCAGGTGGGCTAGCACAGATACGCAGTATTTT. Protein: CASRWASTDTQYF. The rearrangement joins TRBV28 to TRBJ2-3; D uncertain. The germline V and J ends were trimmed by 6 bases and 0 bases, with 7 bases remaining between them. Germline CDR1 reads MDHEN; CDR2 reads SYDVKM. The CDR3 runs 13 residues.

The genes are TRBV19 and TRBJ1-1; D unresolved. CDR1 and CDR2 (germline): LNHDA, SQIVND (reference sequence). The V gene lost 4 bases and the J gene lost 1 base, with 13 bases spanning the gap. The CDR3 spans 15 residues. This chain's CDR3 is CASSTRSRGNTEAFF. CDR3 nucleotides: TGTGCCAGTAGTACCCGATCCCGGGGGAACACTGAAGCTTTCTTT.

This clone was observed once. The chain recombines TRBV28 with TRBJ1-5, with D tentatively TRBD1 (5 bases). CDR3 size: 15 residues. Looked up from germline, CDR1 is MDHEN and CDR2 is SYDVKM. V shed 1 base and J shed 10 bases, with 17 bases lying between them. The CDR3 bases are TGTGCCAGCAGTTTATACCCCAGGGCTACGCACCCCCAGCATTTT. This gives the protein CASSLYPRATHPQHF.

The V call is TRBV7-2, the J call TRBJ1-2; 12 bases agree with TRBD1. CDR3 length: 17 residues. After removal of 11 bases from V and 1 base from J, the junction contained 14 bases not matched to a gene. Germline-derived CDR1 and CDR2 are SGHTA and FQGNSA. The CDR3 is CAATRGTGGSLNYGYTF. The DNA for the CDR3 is TGTGCCGCGACAAGAGGGACAGGGGGCTCCCTTAACTATGGCTACACCTTC. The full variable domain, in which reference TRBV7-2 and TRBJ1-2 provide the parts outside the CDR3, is GAGVSQSPSNKVTEKGKDVELRCDPISGHTALYWYRQSLGQGLEFLIYFQGNSAPDKSGLPSDRFSAERTGGSVSTLTIQRTQQEDSAVYLCAATRGTGGSLNYGYTFGSGTRLTVV.

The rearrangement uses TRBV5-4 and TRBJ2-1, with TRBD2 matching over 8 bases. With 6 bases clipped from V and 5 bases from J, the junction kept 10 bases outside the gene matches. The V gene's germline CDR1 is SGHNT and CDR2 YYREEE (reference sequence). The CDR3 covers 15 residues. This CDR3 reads CASTHTGGPDNEQFF. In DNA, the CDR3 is TGTGCCAGCACTCACACGGGGGGGCCAGACAATGAGCAGTTCTTC. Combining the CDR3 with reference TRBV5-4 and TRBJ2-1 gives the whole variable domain ETGVTQSPTHLIKTRGQQVTLRCSSQSGHNTVSWYQQALGQGPQFIFQYYREEENGRGNFPPRFSGLQFPNYSSELNVNALELDDSALYLCASTHTGGPDNEQFFGPGTRLTVL.

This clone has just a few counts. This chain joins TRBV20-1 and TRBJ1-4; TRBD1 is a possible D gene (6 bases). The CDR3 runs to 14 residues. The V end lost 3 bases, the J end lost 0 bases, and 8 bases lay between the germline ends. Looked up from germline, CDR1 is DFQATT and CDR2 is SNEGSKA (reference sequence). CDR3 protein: CSASAGATNEKLFF. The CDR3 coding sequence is TGCAGTGCTAGTGCAGGGGCAACTAATGAAAAACTGTTTTTT.

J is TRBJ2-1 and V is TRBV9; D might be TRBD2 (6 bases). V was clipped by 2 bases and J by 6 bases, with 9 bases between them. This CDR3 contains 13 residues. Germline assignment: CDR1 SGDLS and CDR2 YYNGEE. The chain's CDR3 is CASSVGLRNEQFF. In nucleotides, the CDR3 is TGTGCCAGCAGCGTCGGACTACGCAATGAGCAGTTCTTC.

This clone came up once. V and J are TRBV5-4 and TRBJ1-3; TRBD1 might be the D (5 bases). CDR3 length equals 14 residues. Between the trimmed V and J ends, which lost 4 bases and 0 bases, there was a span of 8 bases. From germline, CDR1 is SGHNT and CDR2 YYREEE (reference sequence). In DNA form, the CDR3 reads TGTGCCAGCAGCCTGACAGCCTCTGGAAACACCATATATTTT. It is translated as CASSLTASGNTIYF.

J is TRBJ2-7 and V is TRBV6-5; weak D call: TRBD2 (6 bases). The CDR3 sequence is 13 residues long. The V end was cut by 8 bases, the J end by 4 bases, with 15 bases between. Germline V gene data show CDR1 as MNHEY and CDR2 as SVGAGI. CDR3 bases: TGTGCCAGCTCTCTTGGCGGGGTTTACGAGCAGTACTTC. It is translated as CASSLGGVYEQYF.

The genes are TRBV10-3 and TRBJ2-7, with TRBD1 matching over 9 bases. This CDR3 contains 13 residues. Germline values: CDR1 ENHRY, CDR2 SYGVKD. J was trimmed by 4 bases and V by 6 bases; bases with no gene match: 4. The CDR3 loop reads CAIRGTGTYEQYF. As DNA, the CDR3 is TGTGCCATCAGAGGGACAGGGACGTACGAGCAGTACTTC.

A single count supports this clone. As DNA, the CDR3 is TGTGCCAGCAGCTTAGGGGCCCAGCGGCACTACGAGCAGTACTTC. Residues: CASSLGAQRHYEQYF. This chain uses TRBV7-9 with TRBJ2-7; D might be TRBD2 (5 bases). CDR1 SEHNR and CDR2 FQNEAQ come from the germline V gene (reference sequence). V lost 1 base and J lost 3, with 13 bases in between. The CDR3 spans 15 residues.

The CDR3 sequence is CASSLESLLAGGPGELFF. The CDR3 nucleotides are TGTGCCAGCAGTTTAGAATCGCTACTAGCGGGGGGGCCCGGGGAGCTGTTTTTT. The chain couples TRBV28 to TRBJ2-2; TRBD2 matches at 13 bases. Germline loops: CDR1 MDHEN, CDR2 SYDVKM. This CDR3 comprises 18 residues. After removal of 2 bases from V and 6 bases from J, the junction contained 9 bases not matched to a gene.